Following are 24 T cell receptor beta chains from one sample sequenced in a study of post-analysis software for immune sequencing data (dated by TCRdb to between 2015 and 2016). General conclusions and limits of the study: Patients showed significantly higher frequencies than controls for several TRBV segments, among them TRBV5-6, TRBV5-1 and TRBV20-1.

Antigen specificity for these receptors is unknown. Receptor libraries were prepared by PCR. The data were produced on an Illumina HiSeq 2500. To reduce PCR and sequencing biases, unique molecular identifiers were built into the TCR beta cDNA libraries. Using fastp trimming at Q25 and MiXCR clonotype assembly, TCRdb reanalyzed the public sequencing data and kept in-frame beta chains. Every distinct CDR3 protein forms one entry, paired with its most common genes and DNA. This sample has fewer than 850,000 distinct CDR3 sequences in its table, and just under 30% of those were observed once. The ten largest clones take up approximately 0.55% of the sample. The material sequenced was blood. The source is a girl aged 10-17 years with multiple sclerosis.

The chain has TRBV15 and TRBJ1-2; D gene unclear. V was trimmed by 0 bases and J by 4 bases, leaving 9 bases between them. CDR3 length: 14 amino acids. Per the germline V gene, CDR1 is LNHNV and CDR2 is YYDKDF (reference sequence). The CDR3 coding sequence is TGTGCCACCAGCAGAGAGGGCAGAGGCTATGGCTACACCTTC. Protein product: CATSREGRGYGYTF.

The chain has TRBV28 and TRBJ2-1, with TRBD2 matching over 12 bases. Trimming removed 5 bases from V and 6 bases from J; junction bases left unmatched: 8. Germline V gene lookup returns CDR1 MDHEN and CDR2 SYDVKM. This CDR3 has 16 amino acids. This CDR3 is CASSAASGGAGNEQFF. The CDR3 region has the DNA TGTGCCAGCAGTGCGGCTAGCGGGGGGGCTGGCAATGAGCAGTTCTTC.

This clonotype was detected only a few times. The chain uses TRBV7-8 and TRBJ2-3, with 8 bases that match TRBD2. This CDR3 region has 20 residues. Looked up from germline, CDR1 is SGHVS and CDR2 is FQNEAQ. V shed 3 bases, J shed 0 bases, and the junction held 17 bases outside the gene matches. Written as DNA, the CDR3 is TGTGCCAGCAGCTTGACGGGACACAGGAGGGGCGGGGGGAGCACAGATACGCAGTATTTT. Translation gives CASSLTGHRRGGGSTDTQYF.

The rearrangement uses TRBV7-2 and TRBJ2-7; 7 bases line up with TRBD2. The closer fit of TRBJ2-5 to the DNA end suggests the J call may be wrong. This CDR3 spans 16 amino acids. Germline V gives CDR1 SGHTA, CDR2 FQGNSA. The CDR3 loop is CASSLRRGSLRETQYF. DNA of the CDR3: TGTGCCAGCAGCCTTCGGCGGGGGAGCCTCAGAGAGACCCAGTACTTC.

This chain connects TRBV19 to TRBJ1-2, with D possibly matching TRBD1 (5 bases). The germline V and J ends were trimmed by 3 bases and 7 bases, with 9 bases remaining between them. This CDR3 is built from 12 residues. Germline values: CDR1 LNHDA, CDR2 SQIVND (reference sequence). This CDR3 reads CASSIGAVGYTF. In DNA form, the CDR3 reads TGTGCCAGTAGTATTGGGGCAGTTGGCTACACCTTC. The complete variable domain, with remaining parts taken from reference TRBV19 and TRBJ1-2, reads DGGITQSPKYLFRKEGQNVTLSCEQNLNHDAMYWYRQDPGQGLRLIYYSQIVNDFQKGDIAEGYSVSREKKESFPLTVTSAQKNPTAFYLCASSIGAVGYTFGSGTRLTVV.

The V gene is TRBV18, the J gene TRBJ2-5; D uncertain. Germline V gene lookup returns CDR1 KGHSH and CDR2 LQKENI. Trimming took off 1 base at V and 4 bases at J, with 7 bases between the two ends. The CDR3 spans 13 residues. DNA of the CDR3: TGTGCCAGCTCACCACGCATCGCAGAGACCCAGTACTTC. Protein product: CASSPRIAETQYF.

The gene calls are TRBV28 and TRBJ1-2, with 7 bases matching TRBD1. The junction had 10 bases not matched to a gene; V was cut back by 5 bases and J by 4 bases. The CDR3 consists of 15 residues. Per germline, CDR1 MDHEN and CDR2 SYDVKM. The CDR3 here is CASSRPGQVIYGYTF. Here the CDR3 DNA reads TGTGCCAGCAGTCGACCCGGACAGGTTATCTATGGCTACACCTTC.

This CDR3 is CSASPSQSEQYF. The CDR3 DNA follows: TGCAGTGCTAGTCCTAGTCAATCCGAGCAGTACTTC. The V call is TRBV20-1, the J call TRBJ2-4; D is unresolved. The DNA matches TRBJ2-7 better at its end, which makes the J call doubtful. Germline CDR1 DFQATT, CDR2 SNEGSKA (reference sequence). This CDR3 is 12 amino acids long.

The rearrangement uses TRBV20-1 and TRBJ1-2; TRBD1 aligns across 7 bases. V shed 1 base, J shed 8 bases, and the junction held 7 bases outside the gene matches. The germline gives CDR1 DFQATT, CDR2 SNEGSKA (reference sequence). There are 13 residues in the CDR3. This chain's CDR3 is CSARGRGREGYTF. CDR3 bases: TGCAGTGCTAGAGGGAGGGGGCGCGAGGGCTACACCTTC.

The chain combines TRBV28 with TRBJ2-7; D possibly matches TRBD1 or TRBD2 (6 bases each). V was shortened by 5 bases and J by 6 bases, with 23 bases between the two germline ends. CDR1 is MDHEN, CDR2 SYDVKM, per germline. The CDR3 runs 16 residues. The CDR3 nucleotides are TGTGCCAGCAGTCCAGGAGGAGGGGGAGGTGGAAGCGAGCAGTACTTC. It translates to CASSPGGGGGGSEQYF.

This clonotype showed up just a few times. The chain combines TRBV5-1 with TRBJ1-2; possible D gene TRBD1, 5 bases. With 0 bases removed from V and 3 bases from J, the gap between germline ends came to 9 bases. This CDR3 spans 14 amino acids. The germline V gene has CDR1 SGHRS and CDR2 YFSETQ. The CDR3 DNA reads TGCGCCAGCAGCTTGGACGGGGGGGACTATGGCTACACCTTC. This encodes CASSLDGGDYGYTF.

V is TRBV25-1 and J is TRBJ2-1, with 11 bases aligning to TRBD2. The CDR3 length is 17 residues. V shed 3 bases, J shed 3 bases, and the junction held 7 bases outside the gene matches. Per germline, CDR1 MGHDK and CDR2 SYGVNS. The CDR3 reads CASSEGLAGGRYNEQFF. The CDR3 DNA reads as TGTGCCAGCAGTGAGGGGCTAGCGGGAGGCCGCTACAATGAGCAGTTCTTC.

This chain connects TRBV29-1 to TRBJ2-2, with a tentative D call TRBD1 (6 bases). CDR3 size: 14 residues. CDR1 SQVTM and CDR2 ANQGSEA come from the germline V gene. With 5 bases removed from V and 0 bases from J, the gap between germline ends came to 10 bases. CDR3 loop: CSVSGVSNTGELFF. CDR3 coding DNA: TGCAGCGTTTCAGGGGTCTCGAACACCGGGGAGCTGTTTTTT.

The gene calls are TRBV20-1 and TRBJ2-1; no clear D gene. Trimming shortened V by 0 bases and J by 6 bases, and 6 bases separated the two germline ends. Germline V gives CDR1 DFQATT, CDR2 SNEGSKA (reference sequence). CDR3 size: 12 residues. The CDR3 DNA is TGCAGTGCTAGAGATCAGGTCAATGAGCAGTTCTTC. It encodes CSARDQVNEQFF.

This clonotype was seen only a few times. V gene TRBV5-1 combines with J gene TRBJ2-1, with 9 nucleotides matching TRBD2. V was pared by 1 base and J by 2 bases, with 4 bases of the junction left unmatched. The CDR3 contains 16 residues. The germline V gene has CDR1 SGHRS and CDR2 YFSETQ. This CDR3 is CASSLRGGVPYNEQFF. The CDR3 region has the DNA TGCGCCAGCAGCTTGCGCGGGGGGGTCCCCTACAATGAGCAGTTCTTC.

This clonotype was counted ten times or more. The V and J genes are TRBV24-1 and TRBJ2-3; possible D gene TRBD1, 5 bases. This CDR3 comprises 13 residues. Germline V gene sequence: CDR1 KGHDR, CDR2 SFDVKD. Trimming stripped 9 bases from V and 13 bases from J, with 22 bases between. The CDR3 DNA reads TGTGCCACCCCGGTCCGACAGCAGCCGAGGAAGTATTTT. It encodes CATPVRQQPRKYF.

This rearrangement joins TRBV11-3 to TRBJ2-1; D remains ambiguous. Germline V gene data show CDR1 as SGHNT and CDR2 as YENEEA. There are 15 residues in the CDR3. V was shortened by 4 bases and J by 2 bases, with 12 bases between the two germline ends. CDR3: CASSSWEGPYNEQFF. CDR3 coding DNA: TGTGCCAGCAGCTCTTGGGAAGGACCCTACAATGAGCAGTTCTTC.

About this clonotype itself: One junction end does not reproduce the germline sequence, and a read error may be involved. The V gene is TRBV5-1, the J gene TRBJ1-2; D remains unclear. The CDR3 consists of 15 residues. In germline, CDR1 is SGHRS, CDR2 YFSETQ. The CDR3 nucleotides read TGCGCCAGCAGCTTGGGTGAGGGCTTGAACTCTGGCTACACCTTC. Protein: CASSLGEGLNSGYTF. Full variable domain (rest looked up from reference TRBV5-1 and TRBJ1-2): KAGVTQTPRYLIKTRGQQVTLSCSPISGHRSVSWYQQTPGQGLQFLFEYFSETQRNKGNFPGRFSGRQFSNSRSEMNVSTLELGDSALYLCASSLGEGLNSGYTFGSGTRLTVV.

The J gene is TRBJ1-6, the V gene TRBV2, with 8 bases that match TRBD1. The V gene's germline CDR1 is SNHLY and CDR2 FYNNEI. This CDR3 contains 13 residues. V dropped 5 bases and J dropped 9; count of bases not matched to a gene: 3. The CDR3 reads CASSNQGASPLHF. The CDR3 nucleotides read TGTGCCAGCAGTAATCAGGGGGCTTCACCCCTCCACTTT.

This clonotype has just a few counts. This chain uses TRBV10-3 with TRBJ2-4; D is perhaps TRBD1 (7 bases). V was clipped by 2 bases and J by 9 bases, with 20 bases between them. Germline V gives CDR1 ENHRY, CDR2 SYGVKD. There are 16 residues in the CDR3. The CDR3 loop reads CAISERGEDQGGIQYF. The CDR3 DNA reads as TGTGCCATCAGTGAGAGAGGGGAAGATCAGGGGGGCATTCAGTACTTC.

The chain employs TRBV9 and TRBJ2-1, with D perhaps TRBD2 (7 bases). The V end was cut by 4 bases, the J end by 9 bases, with 23 bases between. The CDR3 has 16 amino acids. Germline CDR1 reads SGDLS; CDR2 reads YYNGEE. CDR3 loop: CASSLGGAPPLGEQFF. CDR3 coding DNA: TGTGCCAGCAGCCTGGGGGGGGCCCCCCCCTTAGGTGAGCAGTTCTTC. Full variable domain (rest looked up from reference TRBV9 and TRBJ2-1): DSGVTQTPKHLITATGQRVTLRCSPRSGDLSVYWYQQSLDQGLQFLIQYYNGEERAKGNILERFSAQQFPDLHSELNLSSLELGDSALYFCASSLGGAPPLGEQFFGPGTRLTVL.

This clonotype has more than one count but fewer than ten. The chain couples TRBV13 to TRBJ1-4; D perhaps matches TRBD1 (5 bases). Germline V gives CDR1 PRHDT, CDR2 FYEKMQ (reference sequence). This CDR3 has 16 residues. The V and J ends lost 3 bases and 2 bases respectively, with 13 bases between them. The CDR3 nucleotides read TGTGCCAGCAGCTTTCATCAGGGCGGCACTAATGAAAAACTGTTTTTT. Residues: CASSFHQGGTNEKLFF.

This chain joins TRBV21-1 and TRBJ2-7. TRBV21-1 is listed as a pseudogene. This CDR3 is 15 amino acids long. CDR3 loop: CASSMKRGGAYEQYF. CDR3 nucleotides: TGTGCCAGCAGCATGAAGCGTGGAGGAGCCTACGAGCAGTACTTC.

The rearrangement joins TRBV5-1 to TRBJ1-2; 7 positions match TRBD1. The J segment lost 4 bases and the V segment lost 4 bases, leaving 10 bases of the junction unmatched. The CDR3 is 15 residues long. The germline V gene has CDR1 SGHRS and CDR2 YFSETQ. CDR3 sequence (DNA): TGCGCCAGCAGCCGCGGGACAGCTAGTTCCTATGGCTACACCTTC. Translated, it gives CASSRGTASSYGYTF.